These 12 T cell receptor beta chains share one sample of origin, sequenced in a study of glioma-infiltrating T cells. The iRepertoire nested amplicon-rescue multiplex PCR amplified TCR alpha and beta CDR3s from RNA. TCRdb reprocessed the multiplex PCR reads with MiXCR, giving one entry per CDR3 protein. The data contain more than 300,000 distinct CDR3 sequences, 35% to 45% of them seen just once; the ten biggest clones take up about 12%. The sample consisted of glioma tissue, nonneoplastic brain tissue, or PBMCs (not recorded which). The receptors shown here come from a human donor with low-grade glioma or glioblastoma, undergoing nonglioma brain surgery, or in good health (not recorded which).

Notes on this clonotype: A much larger clonotype is one base distant, so this may be a read error. This sequence joins TRBV7-2 and TRBJ2-3; TRBD2 agrees at 7 bases. The CDR3 has 16 residues. Looked up from germline, CDR1 is SGHTA and CDR2 is FQGNSA. Trimming removed 4 bases from V and 8 bases from J; junction bases left unmatched: 15. CDR3 sequence (DNA): TGTGCCAGCAGCTCCGAAGTAGGACTAGTCCCAGGTACGCAGTATTTT. It yields the protein CASSSEVGLVPGTQYF.

Regarding this clonotype: A junction end diverges from the germline sequence, so it may reflect a read error. V gene TRBV3-1 combines with J gene TRBJ1-2, with 9 bases aligning to TRBD1. Germline values: CDR1 LGHDT, CDR2 YNNKEL (reference sequence). The CDR3 spans 14 residues. The CDR3 here is CASSQAWTGVGYTF. DNA for the CDR3: TGCGCCAGCAGCCAAGCTTGGACAGGGGTAGGCTACACCTTC. Full variable domain (rest looked up from reference TRBV3-1 and TRBJ1-2): DTAVSQTPKYLVTQMGNDKSIKCEQNLGHDTMYWYKQDSKKFLKIMFSYNNKELIINETVPNRFSPKSPDKAHLNLHINSLELGDSAVYFCASSQAWTGVGYTFGSGTRLTVV.

As to this clonotype: A much more abundant neighbour one base away suggests this may be a read error. The chain links TRBV27 to TRBJ1-5; D not certain. Germline V gene lookup returns CDR1 MNHEY and CDR2 SMNVEV (reference sequence). Trimming left V 6 bases short and J 4 bases short, with 19 bases between. This CDR3 has 16 residues. Here the CDR3 DNA reads TGTGCCAGCAGACCTACCCGCAACATGGGGAATCAGCCCCAGCATTTT. Encoded protein: CASRPTRNMGNQPQHF.

This clonotype has more than one count but fewer than ten. This rearrangement joins TRBV11-2 to TRBJ1-3, with D unresolved. The V gene's germline CDR1 is SGHAT and CDR2 FQNNGV. V lost 5 bases to trimming and J lost 2 bases, with 13 bases between them. This CDR3 is 15 amino acids long. CDR3 sequence reads: CASSHRGQPGNTIYF. As DNA, the CDR3 is TGTGCCAGCAGCCATCGAGGGCAGCCTGGAAACACCATATATTTT. Complete variable domain (other parts from reference TRBV11-2 and TRBJ1-3): EAGVAQSPRYKIIEKRQSVAFWCNPISGHATLYWYQQILGQGPKLLIQFQNNGVVDDSQLPKDRFSAERLKGVDSTLKIQPAKLEDSAVYLCASSHRGQPGNTIYFGEGSWLTVV.

V gene TRBV25-1 combines with J gene TRBJ1-5; maybe TRBD1 (6 bases). Looked up from germline, CDR1 is MGHDK and CDR2 is SYGVNS. Trimming stripped 7 bases from V and 7 bases from J, with 23 bases between. There are 16 residues in the CDR3. The CDR3 here is CASIEGEGLRGQPQHF. As DNA, the CDR3 is TGTGCCAGCATTGAGGGTGAGGGGCTAAGGGGGCAGCCCCAGCATTTT.

This clonotype appeared a few times. The chain is built from TRBV4-2 and TRBJ2-1; D is possibly TRBD2 (5 bases). Germline CDR1 is LGHNA and CDR2 is YNFKEQ. This CDR3 is built from 16 residues. Trimming shortened V by 0 bases and J by 7 bases, and 16 bases separated the two germline ends. CDR3 sequence: CASSQEVRLLVNEQFF. CDR3 sequence (DNA): TGTGCCAGCAGCCAAGAAGTACGACTATTGGTAAATGAGCAGTTCTTC.

This clonotype has a count of ten or more. The chain recombines TRBV7-8 with TRBJ2-5; either TRBD1 or TRBD2 may fit D (5 bases each). Trimming left V 5 bases short and J 3 bases short, with 10 bases between. This CDR3 contains 13 residues. Per the germline V gene, CDR1 is SGHVS and CDR2 is FQNEAQ. The CDR3 DNA is TGTGCCAGCAGCACCGGGGCCAAAGAGACCCAGTACTTC. As protein: CASSTGAKETQYF.

This clonotype has ten or more counts. This chain joins TRBV15 and TRBJ2-3; possibly TRBD1 for D (6 bases). Germline-derived CDR1 and CDR2 are LNHNV and YYDKDF (reference sequence). V lost 5 bases to trimming and J lost 3 bases, with 9 bases between them. The CDR3 extends over 13 amino acids. Here the CDR3 DNA reads TGTGCCACCAGCTGGGGGCGGACAGATACGCAGTATTTT. Translation gives CATSWGRTDTQYF. Combining the CDR3 with reference TRBV15 and TRBJ2-3 gives the whole variable domain DAMVIQNPRYQVTQFGKPVTLSCSQTLNHNVMYWYQQKSSQAPKLLFHYYDKDFNNEADTPDNFQSRRPNTSFCFLDIRSPGLGDTAMYLCATSWGRTDTQYFGPGTRLTVL.

This clonotype appeared many times. The V call is TRBV7-2, the J call TRBJ2-5; 7 bases align to TRBD1. The length of the CDR3 is 14 residues. The V segment lost 5 bases and the J segment 0 bases; nucleotides outside the gene matches: 3. Germline assignment: CDR1 SGHTA and CDR2 FQGNSA. The CDR3 region is CASSKDRYQETQYF. The CDR3 nucleotides read TGTGCCAGCAGCAAGGACAGGTACCAAGAGACCCAGTACTTC.

As concerns this clonotype: The conserved phenylalanine or tryptophan normally closing the CDR3 is absent here, so this likely arose from a read error. The J gene is TRBJ1-5, the V gene TRBV3-1; a weak D match, TRBD1 (6 bases). This CDR3 is 13 amino acids long. Trimming shortened V by 3 bases and J by 7 bases, and 10 bases separated the two germline ends. Germline V gene data show CDR1 as LGHDT and CDR2 as YNNKEL (reference sequence). The CDR3 DNA is TGTGCCAGCAGCCAGGGACACCGGCAGCCCCAGCATTCT. Translating it yields CASSQGHRQPQHS.

Concerning this clonotype: A much more abundant neighbour one base away suggests this may be a read error. The chain is built from TRBV27 and TRBJ1-5, with 8 bases matching TRBD1. This CDR3 has 15 amino acids. CDR1 is MNHEY, CDR2 SMNVEV, per germline (reference sequence). In DNA, the CDR3 is TGTGCCAGCAGTTTATCCCCGGACAGGGTTCAGCCCCAGCCTTTT. Encoded protein: CASSLSPDRVQPQPF.

The chain combines TRBV20-1 with TRBJ2-7; TRBD1 aligns across 8 bases. The junction had 5 bases not matched to a gene; V was cut back by 5 bases and J by 5 bases. The germline V gene encodes CDR1 DFQATT and CDR2 SNEGSKA (reference sequence). The CDR3 is made up of 12 amino acids. The CDR3: CSAPGTGHEQYF. The CDR3 coding sequence is TGCAGTGCTCCCGGGACAGGACACGAGCAGTACTTC.